This entry lists 7 T cell receptor beta chains sequenced from one sample in a study of human T cells and chemical hapten exposure. TCRdb reprocessed the RACE reads via MiXCR and lists one record per CDR3 protein. The sample contains approximately 400,000 distinct CDR3 sequences, about 4.4% of which appear only once. Time point noted: patch test 1, 2 weeks after DPC sensitization. Described treatment: therapeutic diphenylcyclopropenone sensitization with weekly scalp DPC. The material was whole blood, obtained in connection with sensitization to the hapten diphenylcyclopropenone (DPC). The receptors here all came from a woman in her fifties or sixties with alopecia areata. Some clones in this sample may be carry-over from other donors' samples.

This clonotype was recorded at least ten times. V usage is TRBV6-5 and J usage is TRBJ1-6; no clear D gene. The CDR3 consists of 14 residues. The germline CDR1 and CDR2 sequences are MNHEY and SVGAGI. Deletions cut 7 bases from V and 8 bases from J, with 15 bases between. The CDR3 sequence is CASKSHGRYSPLHF. CDR3 DNA: TGTGCCAGCAAATCCCATGGCCGTTATTCACCCCTCCACTTT.

The rearrangement links TRBV7-2 to TRBJ2-3, with 11 bases lining up with TRBD2. Germline V gene data show CDR1 as SGHTA and CDR2 as FQGNSA. The CDR3 covers 16 residues. V shed 4 bases, J shed 5 bases, and the junction held 8 bases outside the gene matches. DNA for the CDR3: TGTGCCAGCAGCTCAACTAGCGGGGGAGACGTAGATACGCAGTATTTT. Its protein product is CASSSTSGGDVDTQYF.

V is TRBV2 and J is TRBJ2-1; TRBD1 aligns across 7 bases. Germline V gives CDR1 SNHLY, CDR2 FYNNEI. V lost 5 bases to trimming and J lost 4 bases; unmatched junction nucleotides: 8. This CDR3 is 15 amino acids long. CDR3 region: CASSSTGATYNEQFF. The CDR3 DNA follows: TGTGCCAGCAGTTCCACAGGGGCGACGTACAATGAGCAGTTCTTC. Using reference TRBV2 and TRBJ2-1 for the parts outside the CDR3, the full variable domain is EPEVTQTPSHQVTQMGQEVILRCVPISNHLYFYWYRQILGQKVEFLVSFYNNEISEKSEIFDDQFSVERPDGSNFTLKIRSTKLEDSAMYFCASSSTGATYNEQFFGPGTRLTVL.

This clonotype was seen at least ten times. The J gene is TRBJ2-1, the V gene TRBV3-1, with TRBD2 matching over 10 bases. The CDR3 is 20 amino acids. Germline-derived CDR1 and CDR2 are LGHDT and YNNKEL (reference sequence). V was pared by 1 base and J by 8 bases, with 20 bases of the junction left unmatched. DNA of the CDR3: TGTGCCAGCAGCCAAGCAGTTAGTAAGCGGGGGGGCCGTCCATTCTATGAGCAGTTCTTC. Translation gives CASSQAVSKRGGRPFYEQFF.

This clonotype was detected many times. The junction and the germline gene differ at one end; a read error may be behind it. This rearrangement joins TRBV28 to TRBJ2-7; D is undetermined. Germline lookup yields CDR1 MDHEN and CDR2 SYDVKM. The CDR3 consists of 11 residues. CDR3 in amino acids: CASRESDVHHF. The DNA of the CDR3 is TGTGCCAGCAGGGAATCGGACGTTCACCATTTC.

This clonotype appeared many times. The V call is TRBV4-1, the J call TRBJ2-6, with a weak D call TRBD1 (6 bases). The CDR3 spans 16 residues. The V end lost 4 bases, the J end lost 3 bases, and 13 bases lay between the germline ends. Germline-derived CDR1 and CDR2 are MGHRA and YSYEKL. In nucleotides, the CDR3 is TGCGCCAGCAGCCGACCGACAGGCAGTGGGGCCAACGTCCTGACTTTC. The encoded protein is CASSRPTGSGANVLTF.

This clonotype has a handful of counts. V and J are TRBV29-1 and TRBJ2-1; TRBD2 matches at 8 bases. CDR1 and CDR2 (germline): SQVTM, ANQGSEA. The V gene end was trimmed by 8 bases and the J gene end by 3 bases; junction bases not matched to a gene: 12. This CDR3 contains 15 residues. For the CDR3, the DNA is TGCAGCCCCGGAAGCGGGAGCCTCTACTACAATGAGCAGTTCTTC. Its protein is CSPGSGSLYYNEQFF.